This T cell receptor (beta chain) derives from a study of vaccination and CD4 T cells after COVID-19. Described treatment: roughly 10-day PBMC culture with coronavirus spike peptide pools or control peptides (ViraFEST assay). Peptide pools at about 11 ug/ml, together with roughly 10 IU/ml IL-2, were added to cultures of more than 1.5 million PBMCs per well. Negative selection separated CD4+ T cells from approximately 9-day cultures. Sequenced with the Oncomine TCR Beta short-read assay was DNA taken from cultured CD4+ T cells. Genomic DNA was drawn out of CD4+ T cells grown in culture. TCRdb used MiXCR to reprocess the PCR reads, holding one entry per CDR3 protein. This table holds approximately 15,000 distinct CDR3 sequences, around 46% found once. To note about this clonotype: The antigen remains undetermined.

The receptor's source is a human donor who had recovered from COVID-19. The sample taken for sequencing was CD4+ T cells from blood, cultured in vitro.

The CDR3 here is CATNQGAGQETQYF. The CDR3 bases are TGTGCCACCAATCAGGGGGCGGGCCAAGAGACCCAGTACTTC. The chain uses TRBV24-1 and TRBJ2-5; TRBD1 matches at 8 bases. CDR1 and CDR2 (germline): KGHDR, SFDVKD. Losses at the gene ends were 8 bases for V and 1 base for J; bases not matched to a gene: 5. CDR3 length: 14 residues.